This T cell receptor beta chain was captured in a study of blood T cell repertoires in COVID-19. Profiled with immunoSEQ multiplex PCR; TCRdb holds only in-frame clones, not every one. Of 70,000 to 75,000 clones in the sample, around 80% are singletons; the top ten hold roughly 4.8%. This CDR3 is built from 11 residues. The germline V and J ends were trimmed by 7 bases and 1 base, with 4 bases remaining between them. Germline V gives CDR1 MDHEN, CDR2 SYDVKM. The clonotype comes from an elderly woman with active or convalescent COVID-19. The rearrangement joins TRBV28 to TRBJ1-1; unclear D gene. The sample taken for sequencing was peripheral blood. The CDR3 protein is CASTGNTEAFF. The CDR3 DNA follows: TGTGCCAGCACGGGGAACACTGAAGCTTTCTTT.